Below are 19 T cell receptor beta chains sequenced from a single sample in a study of blood T cell repertoires in COVID-19. The assay was immunoSEQ multiplex PCR, and TCRdb's table has in-frame clones only and misses some. The sample holds a few hundred thousand clones, approximately 89% seen once. Sequencing used peripheral blood. The receptors were sampled from a woman in her twenties or thirties with COVID-19, enrolled during active disease.

The chain links TRBV6-5 to TRBJ1-2; 7 bases align to TRBD1. Trimming cost V 7 bases and J 4 bases; bases outside gene matches: 6. The CDR3 sequence is 13 residues long. The germline V gene encodes CDR1 MNHEY and CDR2 SVGAGI. This chain's CDR3 is CASTKDRIYGYTF. The CDR3 DNA sequence: TGTGCCAGCACCAAGGACAGGATCTATGGCTACACCTTC.

The chain uses TRBV6-5 and TRBJ2-3, with 8 bases identical to TRBD1. V trimming: 6 bases; J trimming: 0 bases; junction bases outside the gene matches: 5. The germline CDR1 and CDR2 sequences are MNHEY and SVGAGI. CDR3 length: 15 residues. The CDR3 DNA reads TGTGCCAGCAGGGGGGACAGGACGAGCACAGATACGCAGTATTTT. Translated, it gives CASRGDRTSTDTQYF.

The chain recombines TRBV7-8 with TRBJ1-6, with 8 bases identical to TRBD1. This CDR3 has 16 residues. The germline V gene has CDR1 SGHVS and CDR2 FQNEAQ. J was trimmed by 7 bases and V by 5 bases; bases with no gene match: 10. The CDR3 sequence is CASSPRPGQGNSPLHF. As DNA, the CDR3 is TGTGCCAGCAGCCCCCGGCCTGGACAGGGAAATTCACCCCTCCACTTT.

The chain joins TRBV11-3 to TRBJ1-1; TRBD1 matches at 8 bases. Germline V gene data show CDR1 as SGHNT and CDR2 as YENEEA. This CDR3 region has 15 residues. The junction had 4 bases not matched to a gene; V was cut back by 1 base and J by 3 bases. The CDR3 nucleotides read TGTGCCAGCAGCTTAGGCCCGGACAGGGACACTGAAGCTTTCTTT. As protein: CASSLGPDRDTEAFF.

The rearrangement uses TRBV30 and TRBJ1-2; D may be TRBD1 (6 bases). Germline V lookup: CDR1 GTSNPN, CDR2 SVGIG (reference sequence). This CDR3 region has 13 residues. The germline V and J ends were trimmed by 2 bases and 6 bases, with 13 bases remaining between them. The CDR3 nucleotides are TGTGCCTGGAGTCCCCTAGGGGGAGATGGCTACACCTTC. Its translation is CAWSPLGGDGYTF.

The rearrangement uses TRBV19 and TRBJ1-6, with TRBD1 as a possible D gene (5 bases). This CDR3 comprises 15 residues. Germline assignment: CDR1 LNHDA and CDR2 SQIVND (reference sequence). V shed 0 bases and J shed 9 bases, with 12 bases lying between them. The CDR3 reads CASSIDGTRGSPLHF. CDR3 nucleotide sequence: TGTGCCAGTAGTATAGATGGGACTAGAGGTTCACCCCTCCACTTT.

The V call is TRBV4-1, the J call TRBJ2-5; a weak D match, TRBD1 (5 bases). CDR1 and CDR2 (germline): MGHRA, YSYEKL. The CDR3 runs 15 residues. Trimming pared 0 bases from V and 2 bases from J, leaving 10 bases between. CDR3 in DNA: TGCGCCAGCAGCCAAGATTCAAGGGGACAAGAGACCCAGTACTTC. It is translated as CASSQDSRGQETQYF.

The CDR3 sequence is CASSLVGQVAETQYF. The CDR3 DNA reads TGTGCCAGCAGCTTAGTGGGACAGGTTGCGGAGACCCAGTACTTC. J is TRBJ2-5 and V is TRBV7-9; 8 nucleotides align to TRBD1. This CDR3 comprises 15 residues. The V gene's germline CDR1 is SEHNR and CDR2 FQNEAQ (reference sequence). V was clipped by 1 base and J by 5 bases; unmatched bases: 6.

The gene calls are TRBV6-5 and TRBJ1-1, with 12 nucleotides matching TRBD1. Germline trimming cut 6 bases from V and 7 bases from J; bases unmatched to any gene: 6. Germline values: CDR1 MNHEY, CDR2 SVGAGI. This CDR3 comprises 14 residues. The CDR3 DNA reads as TGTGCCAGCAGCCGGGACAGGGGGCTTATTGAAGCTTTCTTT. It specifies CASSRDRGLIEAFF.

J is TRBJ2-2 and V is TRBV5-4; possible D gene TRBD1, 5 bases. V lost 4 bases and J lost 7, with 11 bases in between. The V gene's germline CDR1 is SGHNT and CDR2 YYREEE (reference sequence). CDR3 length: 13 amino acids. The CDR3 loop is CASSPDRVGELFF. CDR3 DNA sequence: TGTGCCAGCAGCCCCGACAGAGTCGGGGAGCTGTTTTTT.

The J gene is TRBJ1-6, the V gene TRBV19; TRBD1 might be the D (6 bases). The germline V gene has CDR1 LNHDA and CDR2 SQIVND (reference sequence). The germline V and J ends were trimmed by 5 bases and 14 bases, with 16 bases remaining between them. The CDR3 is 13 residues long. DNA of the CDR3: TGTGCCAGTAGTTTTGATACAGGGAGCTCCCTCCACTTT. Protein sequence: CASSFDTGSSLHF.

The chain recombines TRBV9 with TRBJ2-2; TRBD1 matches at 10 bases. Germline assignment: CDR1 SGDLS and CDR2 YYNGEE. The CDR3 loop spans 15 amino acids. V trimming: 3 bases; J trimming: 7 bases; junction bases outside the gene matches: 6. The CDR3 region is CASSADRGRVGELFF. The CDR3 DNA is TGTGCCAGCAGCGCTGACAGGGGGCGTGTCGGGGAGCTGTTTTTT.

This clone was counted once. This sequence joins TRBV7-2 and TRBJ1-5; maybe TRBD1 (5 bases). The CDR3 is 16 residues long. V was clipped by 5 bases and J by 4 bases, with 18 bases between them. Germline V gives CDR1 SGHTA, CDR2 FQGNSA. The DNA for the CDR3 is TGTGCCAGCAGCCCACAAGGGAGGGGCCTAAATCAGCCCCAGCATTTT. Its translation: CASSPQGRGLNQPQHF.

CDR3 sequence (DNA): TGTGCCAGCTCACCAGGGACAGGGGACGAGCAGTACTTC. Translated: CASSPGTGDEQYF. The genes are TRBV18 and TRBJ2-7; TRBD1 agrees at 10 bases. CDR1 KGHSH and CDR2 LQKENI come from the germline V gene. V trimming: 2 bases; J trimming: 5 bases; junction bases outside the gene matches: 0. The CDR3 contains 13 residues. Combining the CDR3 with reference TRBV18 and TRBJ2-7 gives the whole variable domain NAGVMQNPRHLVRRRGQEARLRCSPMKGHSHVYWYRQLPEEGLKFMVYLQKENIIDESGMPKERFSAEFPKEGPSILRIQQVVRGDSAAYFCASSPGTGDEQYFGPGTRLTVT.

The rearrangement links TRBV7-8 to TRBJ2-7, with D possibly being TRBD1 (5 bases). V was clipped by 4 bases and J by 6 bases, with 16 bases between them. Germline V gene lookup returns CDR1 SGHVS and CDR2 FQNEAQ. The CDR3 is 14 residues long. The CDR3 is CASSSRALAFEQYV. As DNA, the CDR3 is TGTGCCAGCAGCTCCAGGGCTTTGGCATTCGAGCAGTACGTC.

This clone was observed a single time. This chain uses TRBV2 with TRBJ1-5; 7 nucleotides align to TRBD1. This CDR3 has 13 residues. Looked up from germline, CDR1 is SNHLY and CDR2 is FYNNEI. V gave up 8 bases and J gave up 6 bases; unmatched junction bases: 7. In DNA, the CDR3 is TGTGCCAGCGGGGGACAGTTTGGTCAGCCCCAGCATTTT. This translates into CASGGQFGQPQHF.

V is TRBV28 and J is TRBJ1-2, with no clear D. V was clipped by 2 bases and J by 4 bases, with 14 bases between them. This CDR3 region has 15 residues. The germline V gene has CDR1 MDHEN and CDR2 SYDVKM. Written as DNA, the CDR3 is TGTGCCAGCAGTTTAGGTAGCAGGAGGTTCTATGGCTACACCTTC. It codes for CASSLGSRRFYGYTF.

The V call is TRBV7-2, the J call TRBJ2-3; 9 bases are a match to TRBD2. The CDR3 runs 17 residues. Germline V gives CDR1 SGHTA, CDR2 FQGNSA. With V trimmed by 5 bases and J by 4 bases, 13 bases remained unmatched. The DNA for the CDR3 is TGTGCCAGCAGCCCCAGGCGAAGCGGGGGGCCCGCAGATACGCAGTATTTT. Amino acid sequence: CASSPRRSGGPADTQYF. Full variable domain (outside the CDR3, taken from reference TRBV7-2 and TRBJ2-3): GAGVSQSPSNKVTEKGKDVELRCDPISGHTALYWYRQSLGQGLEFLIYFQGNSAPDKSGLPSDRFSAERTGGSVSTLTIQRTQQEDSAVYLCASSPRRSGGPADTQYFGPGTRLTVL.

The chain couples TRBV11-2 to TRBJ2-2, with 9 nucleotides matching TRBD2. The V gene's germline CDR1 is SGHAT and CDR2 FQNNGV. V trimming: 2 bases; J trimming: 5 bases; junction bases outside the gene matches: 9. CDR3 length: 17 amino acids. The CDR3 region has the DNA TGTGCCAGCAGCTTACCAGCGGGGGGTTTTAGAACCGGGGAGCTGTTTTTT. It codes for CASSLPAGGFRTGELFF.